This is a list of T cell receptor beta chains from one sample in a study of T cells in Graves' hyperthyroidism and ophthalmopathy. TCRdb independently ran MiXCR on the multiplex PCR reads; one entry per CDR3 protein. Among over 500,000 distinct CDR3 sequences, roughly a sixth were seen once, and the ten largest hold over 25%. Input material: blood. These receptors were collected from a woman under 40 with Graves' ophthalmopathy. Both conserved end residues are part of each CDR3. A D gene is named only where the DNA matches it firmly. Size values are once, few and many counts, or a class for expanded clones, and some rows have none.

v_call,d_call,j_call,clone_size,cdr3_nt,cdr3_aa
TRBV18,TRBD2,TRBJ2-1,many,TGTGCCAGCTCACCGGGAGCGGGAGAGTACAATGAGCAGTTCTTC,CASSPGAGEYNEQFF
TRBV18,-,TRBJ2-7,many,TGTGCCAGCTCACCAGCGGGCTTAGGATCCTACGAGCAGTACTTC,CASSPAGLGSYEQYF
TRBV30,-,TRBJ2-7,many,TGTGCCTGGAGGACCCCGGGAGTGTACGAGCAGTACTTC,CAWRTPGVYEQYF
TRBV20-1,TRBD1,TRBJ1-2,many,TGCAGTGCTAGAGGCAGGGACAGGGGCGACTATGGCTACACCTTC,CSARGRDRGDYGYTF
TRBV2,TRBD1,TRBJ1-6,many,TGTGCCAGCAGGAATAACCGGGACAGCGACATTTGGTATTCACCCCTCCACTTT,CASRNNRDSDIWYSPLHF
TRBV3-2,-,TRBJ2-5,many,TGTGCCAGCAGCCAATGGCCGAGTGGGGAGGAGACCCAGTACTTC,CASSQWPSGEETQYF
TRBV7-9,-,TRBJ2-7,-,TGTGCCAGCAGCTCCCGAACCGGAGGGGTTGGAGGCGAGCAGTACTTC,CASSSRTGGVGGEQYF
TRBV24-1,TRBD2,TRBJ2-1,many,TGTGCCACCAGTGATGGGACTAGCTTCGTCCACAATGAGCAGTTCTTC,CATSDGTSFVHNEQFF
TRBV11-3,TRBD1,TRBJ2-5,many,TGTGCCAGCAGCTCCATTAACGACAGGGGGCAAGAGACCCAGTACTTC,CASSSINDRGQETQYF
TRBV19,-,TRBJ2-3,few,TGTGCCAGTAGTTCGGGACCGGAACGCACAGATACGCAGTATTTT,CASSSGPERTDTQYF
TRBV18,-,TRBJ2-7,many,TGTGCCAGCTCGAAAAGCCCCGGCTACGAGCAGTACTTC,CASSKSPGYEQYF
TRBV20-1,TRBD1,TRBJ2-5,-,TGCAGTGCTAGCCGACAGGGCGAGACCCAGTACTTC,CSASRQGETQYF
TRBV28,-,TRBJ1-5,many,TGTGCCAGCAGTTTATCCAGGGTGGGGCAGCCCCAGCATTTT,CASSLSRVGQPQHF
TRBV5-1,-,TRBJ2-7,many,TGCGCCAGCAGCAATCCGGGACCAAGCTACGAGCAGTACTTC,CASSNPGPSYEQYF
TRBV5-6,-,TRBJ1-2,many,TGTGCCAGCAGCTTGTGGAGTAACTATGGCTACACCTTC,CASSLWSNYGYTF
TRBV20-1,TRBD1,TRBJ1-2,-,TGCAGTGCTGCTGGACAGGCCAACTATGGCTACACCTTC,CSAAGQANYGYTF
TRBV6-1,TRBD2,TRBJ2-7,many,TGTGCCAGCACCCAGGGTACTAGCGGGAGGAGATCCTACGAGCAGTACTTC,CASTQGTSGRRSYEQYF
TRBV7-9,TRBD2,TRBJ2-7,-,TGTGCCAGCAGCCGGACCGGGACTAGCGAGACCGAGCAGTACTTC,CASSRTGTSETEQYF
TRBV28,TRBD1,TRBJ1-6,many,TGTGCCAGCAGCCTCTATGCCAGGGACAGACGTAATTCACCCCTCCACTTT,CASSLYARDRRNSPLHF
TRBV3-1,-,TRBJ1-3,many,TGTGCCAGCAGCCAAAAGGGAGGAAACACCATATATTTT,CASSQKGGNTIYF
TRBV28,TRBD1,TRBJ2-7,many,TGTGCCAGCAGTTTTTTCGTGTGGGACAGTCCCTACGAGCAGTACTTC,CASSFFVWDSPYEQYF
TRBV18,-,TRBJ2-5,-,TGTGCCAGCTCACCAATGGAGATAGCACAAGAGACCCAGTACTTC,CASSPMEIAQETQYF
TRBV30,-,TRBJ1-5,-,TGTGCCTGGACCGACGGGTTGAGCCAGCCCCAGCATTTT,CAWTDGLSQPQHF